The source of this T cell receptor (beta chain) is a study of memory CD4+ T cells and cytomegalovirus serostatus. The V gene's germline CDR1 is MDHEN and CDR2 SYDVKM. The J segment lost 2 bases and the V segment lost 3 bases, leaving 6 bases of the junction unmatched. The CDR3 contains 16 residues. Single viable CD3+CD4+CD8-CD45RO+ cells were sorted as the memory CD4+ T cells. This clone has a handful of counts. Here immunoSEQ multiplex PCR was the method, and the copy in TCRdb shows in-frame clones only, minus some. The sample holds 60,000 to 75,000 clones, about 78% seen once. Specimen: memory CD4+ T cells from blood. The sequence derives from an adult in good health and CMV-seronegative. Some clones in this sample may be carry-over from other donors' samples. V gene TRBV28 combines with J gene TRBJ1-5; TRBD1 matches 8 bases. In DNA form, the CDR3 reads TGTGCCAGCAGTTTTCAGGGGGCGCCGGGCAATCAGCCCCAGCATTTT. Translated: CASSFQGAPGNQPQHF. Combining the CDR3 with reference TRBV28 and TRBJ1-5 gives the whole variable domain DVKVTQSSRYLVKRTGEKVFLECVQDMDHENMFWYRQDPGLGLRLIYFSYDVKMKEKGDIPEGYSVSREKKERFSLILESASTNQTSMYLCASSFQGAPGNQPQHFGDGTRLSIL.